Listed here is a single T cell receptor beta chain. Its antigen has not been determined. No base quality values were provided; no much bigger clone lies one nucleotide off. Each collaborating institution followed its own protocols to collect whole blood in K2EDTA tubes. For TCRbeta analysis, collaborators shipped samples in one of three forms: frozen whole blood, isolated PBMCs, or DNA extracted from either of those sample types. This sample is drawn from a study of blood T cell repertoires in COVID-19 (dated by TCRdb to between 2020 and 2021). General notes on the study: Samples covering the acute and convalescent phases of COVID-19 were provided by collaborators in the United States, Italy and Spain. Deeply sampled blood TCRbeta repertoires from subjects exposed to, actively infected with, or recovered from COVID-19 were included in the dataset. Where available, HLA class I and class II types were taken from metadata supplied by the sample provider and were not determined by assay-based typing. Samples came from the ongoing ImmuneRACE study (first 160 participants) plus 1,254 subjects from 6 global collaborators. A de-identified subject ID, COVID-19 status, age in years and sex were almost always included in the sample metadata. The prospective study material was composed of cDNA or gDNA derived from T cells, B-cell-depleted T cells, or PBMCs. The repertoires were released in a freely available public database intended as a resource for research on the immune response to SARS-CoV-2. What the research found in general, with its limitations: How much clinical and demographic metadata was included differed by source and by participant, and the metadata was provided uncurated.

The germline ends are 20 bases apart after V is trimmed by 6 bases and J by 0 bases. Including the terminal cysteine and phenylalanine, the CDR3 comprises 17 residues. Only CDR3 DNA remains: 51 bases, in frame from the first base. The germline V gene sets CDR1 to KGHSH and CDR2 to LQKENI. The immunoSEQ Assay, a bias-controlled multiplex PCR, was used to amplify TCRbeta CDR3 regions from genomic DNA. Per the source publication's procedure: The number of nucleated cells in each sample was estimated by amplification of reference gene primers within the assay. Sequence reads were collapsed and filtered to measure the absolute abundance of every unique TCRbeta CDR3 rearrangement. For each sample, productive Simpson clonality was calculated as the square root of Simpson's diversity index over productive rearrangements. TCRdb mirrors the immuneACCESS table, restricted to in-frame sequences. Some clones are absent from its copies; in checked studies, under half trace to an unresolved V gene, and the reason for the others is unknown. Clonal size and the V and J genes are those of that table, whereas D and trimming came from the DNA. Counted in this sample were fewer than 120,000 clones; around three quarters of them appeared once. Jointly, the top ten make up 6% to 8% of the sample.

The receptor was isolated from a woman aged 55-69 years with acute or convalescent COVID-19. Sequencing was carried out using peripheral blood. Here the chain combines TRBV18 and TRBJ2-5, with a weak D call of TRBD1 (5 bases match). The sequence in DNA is TGTGCCAGCTCGCTTAAACCAGGGTTCCGGTACCAAGAGACCCAGTACTTC. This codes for CASSLKPGFRYQETQYF.